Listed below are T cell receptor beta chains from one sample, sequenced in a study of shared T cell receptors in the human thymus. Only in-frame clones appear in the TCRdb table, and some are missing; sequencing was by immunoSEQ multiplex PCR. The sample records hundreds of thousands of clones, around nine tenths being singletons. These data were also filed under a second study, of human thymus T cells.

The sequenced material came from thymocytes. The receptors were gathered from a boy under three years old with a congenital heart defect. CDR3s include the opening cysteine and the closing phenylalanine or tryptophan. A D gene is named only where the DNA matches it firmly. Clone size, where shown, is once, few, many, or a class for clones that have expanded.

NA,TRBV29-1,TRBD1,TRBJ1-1,TGCAGCGTTGAGTCAAGGACAGGCCTCATGAACACTGAAGCTTTCTTT,CSVESRTGLMNTEAFF
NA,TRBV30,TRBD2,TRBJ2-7,TGTGCCTGGAGTGTAGGGGGGACTAGCGGGAGTTGGTACGAGCAGTACTTC,CAWSVGGTSGSWYEQYF
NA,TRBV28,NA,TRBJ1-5,TGTGCCAGCAACCCTTTACATCGCCAGAATGGCAATCAGCCCCAGCATTTT,CASNPLHRQNGNQPQHF
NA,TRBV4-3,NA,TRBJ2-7,TGCGCCAGCAGCCAAGATTGGCAGGTAGCCTACGAGCAGTACTTC,CASSQDWQVAYEQYF
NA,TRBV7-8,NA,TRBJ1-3,TGTGCCAGCAGCTTAGAAGGCGGGGCCTCTGGAAACACCATATATTTT,CASSLEGGASGNTIYF
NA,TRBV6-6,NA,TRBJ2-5,TGTGCCAGCAGCATTAAACCGGGACTTCAAGAGACCCAGTACTTC,CASSIKPGLQETQYF
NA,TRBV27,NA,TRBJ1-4,TGTGCCAGCAGTTTAAGTTCAGGCGATGAAAAACTGTTTTTT,CASSLSSGDEKLFF
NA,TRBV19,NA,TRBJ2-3,TGTGCCAGTAGTCTCCCCCGGGATACGCAGTATTTT,CASSLPRDTQYF
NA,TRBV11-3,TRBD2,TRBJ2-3,TGTGCCAGCAGCTTAGGGGAGACTAGCGGGAGTCACGTCTACGTCGATACGCAGTATTTT,CASSLGETSGSHVYVDTQYF
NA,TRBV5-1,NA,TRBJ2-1,TGCGCCAGCAGCTTGGGTGGGAGCTCCTACAATGAGCAGTTCTTC,CASSLGGSSYNEQFF
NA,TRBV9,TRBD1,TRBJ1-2,TGTGCCAGCAGCGTAGCGGACAGGGTCAACTATGGCTACACCTTC,CASSVADRVNYGYTF
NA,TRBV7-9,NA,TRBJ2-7,TGTGCCAGCAGCCCGAGGCCACCCCTTTCCTACGAGCAGTACTTC,CASSPRPPLSYEQYF
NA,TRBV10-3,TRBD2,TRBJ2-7,TGTGCCATCAGTATCGATCTAGCGGGGTGCTCCTACGAGCAGTACTTC,CAISIDLAGCSYEQYF
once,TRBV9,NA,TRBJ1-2,TGTGCCAGCAGCTTAAGGGGGGGCGAGGTCGATGGCTACACCTTC,CASSLRGGEVDGYTF
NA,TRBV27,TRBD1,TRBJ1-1,TGTGCCAGCAGTGCCCGGACAGGGGGCGGGGTGGACACTGAAGCTTTCTTT,CASSARTGGGVDTEAFF
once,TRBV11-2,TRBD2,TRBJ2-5,TGTGCCAGCAGCCCCCCTTACGGACTAGCAGAAGAGACCCAGTACTTC,CASSPPYGLAEETQYF
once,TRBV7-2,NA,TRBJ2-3,TGTGCCAGCAGCTTAGAGGGAGGGGGGGAAGGTACCACAGATACGCAGTATTTT,CASSLEGGGEGTTDTQYF
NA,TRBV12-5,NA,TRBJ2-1,TGTGCTAGTGGTTTTAGGGGACTCCCTGGGTCACAATTGGGGAAAAGCTCCTACAATGAGCAGTTCTTC,CASGFRGLPGSQLGKSSYNEQFF
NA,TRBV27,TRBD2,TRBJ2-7,TGTGCCAGCAGTTTGCGGGGGAACTACGAGCAGTACTTC,CASSLRGNYEQYF
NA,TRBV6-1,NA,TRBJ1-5,TGTGCCAGCAGTGAAGGGGTGGGGGGGCGTCAGCCCCAGCATTTT,CASSEGVGGRQPQHF
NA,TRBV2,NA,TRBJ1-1,TGTGCCAGCAGTGAATGGGGACACCGAAACACTGAAGCTTTCTTT,CASSEWGHRNTEAFF
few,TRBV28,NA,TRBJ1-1,TGTGCCAGCAGTTCCCGGGTCCGCCGCCTGAACACTGAAGCTTTCTTT,CASSSRVRRLNTEAFF
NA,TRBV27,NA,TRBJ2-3,TGTGCCAGCAGGATTAGCGGTAGTAGCACAGATACGCAGTATTTT,CASRISGSSTDTQYF
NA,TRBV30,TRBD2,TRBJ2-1,TGTGCCTGGAGTTCGGGACTAGCGGGAGGGCCTAGTAAGAATGAGCAGTTCTTC,CAWSSGLAGGPSKNEQFF
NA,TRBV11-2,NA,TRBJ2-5,TGTGCCAGCAGCTTAGGAATCCAGAGGCCGTTACGTAAGACCCAGTACTTC,CASSLGIQRPLRKTQYF
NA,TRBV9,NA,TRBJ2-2,TGTGCCTCCTCCGTGGGGGAGGAATGGGGGGAGCTGTTTTTT,CASSVGEEWGELFF
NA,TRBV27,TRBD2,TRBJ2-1,TGTGCCAGCAGTCCCGCCCGGGACACCGGGACTAGGGATGAGCAGTTCTTC,CASSPARDTGTRDEQFF
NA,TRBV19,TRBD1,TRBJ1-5,TGTGCCAGTAGTATGGATCAAGGACAGGATAGCAATCAGCCCCAGCATTTT,CASSMDQGQDSNQPQHF
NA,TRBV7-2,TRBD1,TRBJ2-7,TGTGCCAGCAGACTTACAGGGGGTGGACACTACGAGCAGTACTTC,CASRLTGGGHYEQYF
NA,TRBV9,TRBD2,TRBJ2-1,TGTGCCAGCAGCCCGGAGGGGCGGGAGAAGTTTGGGCGGTTCTTC,CASSPEGREKFGRFF
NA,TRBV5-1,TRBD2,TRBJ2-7,TGCGCCAGCAGCCTATGGACTAGCGGGAGGGCCCGGGAGCAGTACTTC,CASSLWTSGRAREQYF